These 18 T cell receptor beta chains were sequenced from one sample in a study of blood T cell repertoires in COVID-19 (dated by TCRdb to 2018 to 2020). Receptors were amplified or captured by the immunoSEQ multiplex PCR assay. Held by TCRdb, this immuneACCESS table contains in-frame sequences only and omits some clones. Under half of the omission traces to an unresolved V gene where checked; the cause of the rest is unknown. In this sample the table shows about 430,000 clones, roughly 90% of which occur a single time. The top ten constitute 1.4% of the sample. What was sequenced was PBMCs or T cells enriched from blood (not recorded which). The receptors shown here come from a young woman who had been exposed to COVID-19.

CDR3 nucleotides: TGTGCCAGCAGTAATCAGGGTTATGGCTACACCTTC. It is translated as CASSNQGYGYTF. V gene TRBV7-6 combines with J gene TRBJ1-2, with D possibly matching TRBD1 (5 bases). Germline V gene data show CDR1 as SGHVS and CDR2 as FNYEAQ. The germline V and J ends were trimmed by 6 bases and 5 bases, with 10 bases remaining between them. This CDR3 comprises 12 residues.

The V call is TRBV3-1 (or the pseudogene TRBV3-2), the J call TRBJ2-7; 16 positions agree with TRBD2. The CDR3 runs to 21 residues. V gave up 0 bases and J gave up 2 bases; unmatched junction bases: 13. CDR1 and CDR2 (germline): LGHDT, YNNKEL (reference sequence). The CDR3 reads CASSQDPAGTSGRGGTYEQYF. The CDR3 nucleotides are TGTGCCAGCAGCCAAGATCCTGCCGGGACTAGCGGGAGGGGGGGCACCTACGAGCAGTACTTC.

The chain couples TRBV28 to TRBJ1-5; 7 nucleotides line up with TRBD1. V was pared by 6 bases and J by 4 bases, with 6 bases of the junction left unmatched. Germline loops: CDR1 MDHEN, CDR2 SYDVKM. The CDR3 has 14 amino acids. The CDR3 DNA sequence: TGTGCCAGCAGGGGGGGACAGCTAAATCAGCCCCAGCATTTT. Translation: CASRGGQLNQPQHF.

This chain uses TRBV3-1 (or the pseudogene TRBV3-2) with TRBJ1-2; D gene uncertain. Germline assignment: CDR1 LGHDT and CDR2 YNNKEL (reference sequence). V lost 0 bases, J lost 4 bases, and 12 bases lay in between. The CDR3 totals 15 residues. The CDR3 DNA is TGTGCCAGCAGCCAAGATTATGAGGGAATCTATGGCTACACCTTC. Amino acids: CASSQDYEGIYGYTF.

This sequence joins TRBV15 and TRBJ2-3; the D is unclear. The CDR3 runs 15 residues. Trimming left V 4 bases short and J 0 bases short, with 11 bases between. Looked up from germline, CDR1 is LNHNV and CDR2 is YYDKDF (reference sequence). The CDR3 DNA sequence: TGTGCCACCAGCACAAATCGCGTTAGCACAGATACGCAGTATTTT. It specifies CATSTNRVSTDTQYF.

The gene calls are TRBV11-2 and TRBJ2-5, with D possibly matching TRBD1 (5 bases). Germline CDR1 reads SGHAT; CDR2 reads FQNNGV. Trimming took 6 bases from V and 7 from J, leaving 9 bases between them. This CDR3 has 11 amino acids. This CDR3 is CASSEQATQYF. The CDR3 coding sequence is TGTGCCAGCAGTGAACAGGCGACCCAGTACTTC. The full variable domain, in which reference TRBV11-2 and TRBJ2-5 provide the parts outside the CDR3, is EAGVAQSPRYKIIEKRQSVAFWCNPISGHATLYWYQQILGQGPKLLIQFQNNGVVDDSQLPKDRFSAERLKGVDSTLKIQPAKLEDSAVYLCASSEQATQYFGPGTRLLVL.

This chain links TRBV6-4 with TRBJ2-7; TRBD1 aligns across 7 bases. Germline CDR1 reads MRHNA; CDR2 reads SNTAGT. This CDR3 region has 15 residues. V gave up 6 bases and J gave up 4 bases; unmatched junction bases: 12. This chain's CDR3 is CASSPDLGGLYEQYF. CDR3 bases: TGTGCCAGCAGCCCCGACCTAGGGGGCCTATACGAGCAGTACTTC.

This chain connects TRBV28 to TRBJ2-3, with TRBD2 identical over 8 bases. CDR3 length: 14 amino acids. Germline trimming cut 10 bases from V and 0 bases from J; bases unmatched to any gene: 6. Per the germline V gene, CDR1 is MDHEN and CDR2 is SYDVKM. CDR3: CATALAGSTDTQYF. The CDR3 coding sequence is TGTGCCACCGCCCTAGCGGGTAGCACAGATACGCAGTATTTT.

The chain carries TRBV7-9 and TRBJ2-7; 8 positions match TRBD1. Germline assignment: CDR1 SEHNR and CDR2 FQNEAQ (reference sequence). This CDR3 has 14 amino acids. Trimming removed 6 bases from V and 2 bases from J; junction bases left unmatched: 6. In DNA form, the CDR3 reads TGTGCCAGCAGACCGACGGGACAGGCCTACGAGCAGTACTTC. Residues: CASRPTGQAYEQYF.

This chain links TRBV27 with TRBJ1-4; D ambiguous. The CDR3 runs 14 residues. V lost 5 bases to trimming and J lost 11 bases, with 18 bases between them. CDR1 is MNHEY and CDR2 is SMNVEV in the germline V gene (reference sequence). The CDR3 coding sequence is TGTGCCAGCAGTAGAGAACTCGGCAGAGGCAAACTGTTTTTT. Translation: CASSRELGRGKLFF. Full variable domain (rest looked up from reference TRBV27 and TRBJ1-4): EAQVTQNPRYLITVTGKKLTVTCSQNMNHEYMSWYRQDPGLGLRQIYYSMNVEVTDKGDVPEGYKVSRKEKRNFPLILESPSPNQTSLYFCASSRELGRGKLFFGSGTQLSVL.

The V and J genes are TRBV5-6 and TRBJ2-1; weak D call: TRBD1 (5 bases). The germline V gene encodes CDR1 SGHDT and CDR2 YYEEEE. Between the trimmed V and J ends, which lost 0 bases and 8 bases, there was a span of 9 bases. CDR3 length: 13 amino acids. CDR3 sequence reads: CASSLGQGYEQFF. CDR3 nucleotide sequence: TGTGCCAGCAGCTTGGGGCAGGGCTATGAGCAGTTCTTC.

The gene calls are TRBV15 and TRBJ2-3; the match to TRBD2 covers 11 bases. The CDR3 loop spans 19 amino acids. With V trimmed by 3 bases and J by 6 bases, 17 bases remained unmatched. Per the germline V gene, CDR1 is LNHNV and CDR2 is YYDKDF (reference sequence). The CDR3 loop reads CATSRGSSGGRPFGDTQYF. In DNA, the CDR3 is TGTGCCACCAGCAGGGGGTCTAGCGGGGGGCGCCCTTTCGGGGATACGCAGTATTTT.

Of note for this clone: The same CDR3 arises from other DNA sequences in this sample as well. As DNA, the CDR3 is TGTGCCAGCAGTTTATCGGGGGGCGAGCAGTACTTC. It is translated as CASSLSGGEQYF. The chain uses TRBV12-3 or TRBV12-4 and TRBJ2-7, with 7 bases identical to TRBD2. The CDR3 is 12 amino acids. Germline trimming cut 2 bases from V and 6 bases from J; bases unmatched to any gene: 1.

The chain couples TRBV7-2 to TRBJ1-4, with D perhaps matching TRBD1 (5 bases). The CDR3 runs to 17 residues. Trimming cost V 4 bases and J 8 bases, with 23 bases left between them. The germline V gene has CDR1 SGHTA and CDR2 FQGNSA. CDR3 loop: CASSYRRGVGAEEKLFF. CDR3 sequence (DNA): TGTGCCAGCAGCTACCGTCGGGGGGTCGGGGCTGAGGAAAAACTGTTTTTT.

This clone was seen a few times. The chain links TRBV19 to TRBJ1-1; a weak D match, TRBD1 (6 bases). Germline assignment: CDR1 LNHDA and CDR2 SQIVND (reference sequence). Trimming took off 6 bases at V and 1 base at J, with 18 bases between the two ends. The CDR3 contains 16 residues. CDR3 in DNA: TGTGCCAGTAGGTACAGGGTCCCCGGGGCGAACACTGAAGCTTTCTTT. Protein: CASRYRVPGANTEAFF.

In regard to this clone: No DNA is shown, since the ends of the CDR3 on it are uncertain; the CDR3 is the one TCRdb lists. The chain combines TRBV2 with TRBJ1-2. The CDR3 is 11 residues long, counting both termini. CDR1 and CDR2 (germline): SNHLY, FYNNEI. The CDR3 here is CASILEGFSFF.

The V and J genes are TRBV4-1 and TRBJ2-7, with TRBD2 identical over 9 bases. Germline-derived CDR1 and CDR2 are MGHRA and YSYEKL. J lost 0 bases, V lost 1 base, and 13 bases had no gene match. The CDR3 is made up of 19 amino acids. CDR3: CASSQAVPGLARGSYEQYF. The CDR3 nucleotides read TGCGCCAGCAGCCAAGCCGTCCCGGGACTAGCCCGAGGCTCCTACGAGCAGTACTTC.

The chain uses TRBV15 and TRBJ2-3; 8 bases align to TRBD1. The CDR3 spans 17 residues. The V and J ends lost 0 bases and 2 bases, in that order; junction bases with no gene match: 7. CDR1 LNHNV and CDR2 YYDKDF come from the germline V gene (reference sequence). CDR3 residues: CATSRDLGQDFTDTQYF. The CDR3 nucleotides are TGTGCCACCAGCAGAGATTTGGGACAGGACTTCACAGATACGCAGTATTTT. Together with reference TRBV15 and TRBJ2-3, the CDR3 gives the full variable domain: DAMVIQNPRYQVTQFGKPVTLSCSQTLNHNVMYWYQQKSSQAPKLLFHYYDKDFNNEADTPDNFQSRRPNTSFCFLDIRSPGLGDTAMYLCATSRDLGQDFTDTQYFGPGTRLTVL.